Listed here are 28 T cell receptor beta chains from one sample, sequenced in a study of CD8 T cells in Susac syndrome. Random-hexamer reverse transcription was applied to roughly 0.5 to 1 ug RNA. MiXCR, run by TCRdb on the immunoSEQ multiplex PCR reads, gives a single entry per CDR3 protein. This table has about 100,000 distinct CDR3 sequences, roughly 96% appearing once. Sequenced sample: CD8+ T cells from PBMCs. These receptors originate from a human donor with Susac syndrome.

The chain uses TRBV6-5 and TRBJ2-7; 9 bases agree with TRBD1. The CDR3 runs to 15 residues. Germline values: CDR1 MNHEY, CDR2 SVGAGI. J was trimmed by 2 bases and V by 2 bases; bases with no gene match: 4. CDR3 protein: CASSYGGQGTYEQYF. In nucleotides, the CDR3 is TGTGCCAGCAGTTACGGGGGACAGGGTACCTACGAGCAGTACTTC.

V gene TRBV13 combines with J gene TRBJ1-1, with D unresolved. The CDR3 extends over 13 amino acids. The germline gives CDR1 PRHDT, CDR2 FYEKMQ (reference sequence). V was pared by 1 base and J by 5 bases, with 8 bases between. The CDR3 DNA reads TGTGCCAGCAGCTTAGCAGCGTGGACTGAAGCTTTCTTT. It codes for CASSLAAWTEAFF.

The chain employs TRBV5-1 and TRBJ2-1; no reliable D call. V dropped 4 bases and J dropped 4 bases, with 9 bases sitting between them. The germline gives CDR1 SGHRS, CDR2 YFSETQ. This CDR3 has 13 amino acids. This CDR3 is CASSKGQYNEQFF. The DNA for the CDR3 is TGCGCCAGCAGCAAAGGTCAGTACAATGAGCAGTTCTTC.

The V and J genes are TRBV11-2 and TRBJ2-7; 11 bases are a match to TRBD2. Losses at the gene ends were 4 bases for V and 5 bases for J; bases not matched to a gene: 10. This CDR3 has 16 residues. CDR1 and CDR2 from the germline V gene are SGHAT and FQNNGV. CDR3 nucleotides: TGTGCCAGCAGCTCCCTTAGCGGGAGGGATCCCCACGAGCAGTACTTC. Its protein product is CASSSLSGRDPHEQYF.

This chain connects TRBV29-1 to TRBJ1-2, with 11 positions matching TRBD1. Trimming at V came to 5 bases and at J to 5 bases, leaving 4 bases not matched to a gene. Germline V gene data show CDR1 as SQVTM and CDR2 as ANQGSEA. The CDR3 covers 13 residues. CDR3: CSVPGQGEYGYTF. CDR3 sequence (DNA): TGCAGCGTTCCGGGACAGGGGGAGTATGGCTACACCTTC.

The rearrangement uses TRBV20-1 and TRBJ2-7, with 7 nucleotides matching TRBD2. After removal of 3 bases from V and 5 bases from J, the junction contained 4 bases not matched to a gene. Germline assignment: CDR1 DFQATT and CDR2 SNEGSKA (reference sequence). The CDR3 is 12 residues long. The chain's CDR3 is CSASGGTNEQYF. DNA for the CDR3: TGCAGTGCTAGCGGGGGGACTAACGAGCAGTACTTC.

The V call is TRBV6-2 or TRBV6-3, the J call TRBJ2-4; D not resolved. The CDR3 has 12 amino acids. Trimming cost V 4 bases and J 7 bases, with 8 bases left between them. Germline CDR1 reads MNHEY; CDR2 reads SVGEGT. Here the CDR3 DNA reads TGTGCCAGCAGTTCAGCAGAGAACATTCAGTACTTC. This sequence encodes CASSSAENIQYF.

The chain carries TRBV12-3 or TRBV12-4 and TRBJ2-5; a weak D match, TRBD2 (5 bases). The V end lost 8 bases, the J end lost 4 bases, and 14 bases lay between the germline ends. The CDR3 runs 13 residues. The CDR3 DNA follows: TGTGCCAGCGGTGAGGGCGCAGGAGAGACCCAGTACTTC. It codes for CASGEGAGETQYF.

V gene TRBV29-1 combines with J gene TRBJ2-5; the D gene is possibly TRBD2 (6 bases). Between the trimmed V and J ends, which lost 8 bases and 4 bases, there was a span of 11 bases. Germline V gene data show CDR1 as SQVTM and CDR2 as ANQGSEA. CDR3 length: 11 residues. The CDR3 DNA reads TGCAGCCTTGCGCGGGGAGAGACCCAGTACTTC. Its translation is CSLARGETQYF.

V is TRBV28 and J is TRBJ1-5; no clear D gene. Trimming pared 4 bases from V and 2 bases from J, leaving 9 bases between. This CDR3 comprises 14 residues. In germline, CDR1 is MDHEN, CDR2 SYDVKM. CDR3 in amino acids: CASSSALGNQPQHF. CDR3 bases: TGTGCCAGCAGTTCGGCATTAGGCAATCAGCCCCAGCATTTT.

This chain joins TRBV25-1 and TRBJ2-7, with 8 nucleotides matching TRBD2. J gave up 8 bases and V 6 bases, and 6 bases lay outside the gene matches. The CDR3 spans 12 residues. Per germline, CDR1 MGHDK and CDR2 SYGVNS. CDR3 region: CASRFQREKQYF. CDR3 nucleotides: TGTGCCAGCAGATTCCAGCGGGAGAAGCAGTACTTC.

V gene TRBV2 combines with J gene TRBJ2-5, with D unclear. There are 14 residues in the CDR3. V gave up 3 bases and J gave up 1 base, with 9 bases separating them. Germline CDR1 and CDR2: SNHLY and FYNNEI. The chain's CDR3 is CASSDAAIQETQYF. CDR3 nucleotides: TGTGCCAGCAGTGACGCGGCGATCCAAGAGACCCAGTACTTC.

The chain links TRBV12-3 or TRBV12-4 to TRBJ1-2; a possible D gene is TRBD1 (6 bases). The CDR3 totals 12 residues. The V end was cut by 5 bases, the J end by 10 bases, with 14 bases between. CDR3: CASSPNRVDYTF. Here the CDR3 DNA reads TGTGCCAGCAGTCCTAACAGGGTCGACTACACCTTC.

V usage is TRBV11-2 and J usage is TRBJ1-4; no clear D. CDR3 length: 12 residues. The V end lost 5 bases, the J end lost 7 bases, and 8 bases lay between the germline ends. Germline CDR1 SGHAT, CDR2 FQNNGV. CDR3 amino acids: CASSPQGEKLFF. For the CDR3, the DNA is TGTGCCAGCAGCCCACAAGGTGAAAAACTGTTTTTT.

CDR3: CASTEAGESAEQFF. CDR3 DNA: TGTGCCAGCACCGAAGCGGGAGAGTCTGCTGAGCAGTTCTTC. This chain connects TRBV4-2 to TRBJ2-1, with 8 bases lining up with TRBD2. The CDR3 covers 14 residues. The ends lost 7 bases at V and 9 bases at J; junction bases unmatched: 11. The germline V gene encodes CDR1 LGHNA and CDR2 YNFKEQ.

This clonotype was seen once. This sequence joins TRBV9 and TRBJ2-3, with TRBD2 matching 8 bases. The trim removed 3 bases at V and 3 bases at J, leaving 6 bases unmatched. The CDR3 is 15 amino acids. From germline, CDR1 is SGDLS and CDR2 YYNGEE. CDR3 sequence: CASSGAGDHTDTQYF. The CDR3 DNA reads TGTGCCAGCAGCGGAGCGGGGGATCATACAGATACGCAGTATTTT.

The rearrangement uses TRBV5-4 and TRBJ1-2, with D unclear. V was pared by 3 bases and J by 3 bases, with 12 bases between. Germline CDR1 is SGHNT and CDR2 is YYREEE (reference sequence). This CDR3 region has 14 residues. CDR3 sequence (DNA): TGTGCCAGCAGCTCGGGAGGCCTCGACTATGGCTACACCTTC. Protein sequence: CASSSGGLDYGYTF.

Only one count was recorded for this clonotype. The genes are TRBV28 and TRBJ1-4; D possibly corresponds to TRBD1 (5 bases). V was pared by 6 bases and J by 2 bases, with 13 bases between. Looked up from germline, CDR1 is MDHEN and CDR2 is SYDVKM. CDR3 length: 15 amino acids. The CDR3 nucleotides read TGTGCCAGCAGGGCTGCTGGGGGGACTAATGAAAAACTGTTTTTT. Amino acids: CASRAAGGTNEKLFF.

This chain links TRBV4-1 with TRBJ2-7; TRBD1 aligns across 8 bases. The CDR3 has 18 residues. CDR1 is MGHRA and CDR2 is YSYEKL in the germline V gene. V shed 1 base and J 2 bases; nucleotides not matched to a gene: 13. CDR3 region: CASSQGKLLGQGTYEQYF. CDR3 nucleotides: TGCGCCAGCAGCCAAGGTAAACTACTAGGACAGGGAACCTACGAGCAGTACTTC.

The chain links TRBV7-6 to TRBJ1-3; no firm D call. Germline CDR1 SGHVS, CDR2 FNYEAQ. CDR3 length: 11 residues. V lost 4 bases to trimming and J lost 8 bases, with 6 bases between them. For the CDR3, the DNA is TGTGCCAGCAGCTCGAAGGACACCATATATTTT. It specifies CASSSKDTIYF.

This chain connects TRBV27 to TRBJ1-2, with 9 bases identical to TRBD1. Germline CDR1 MNHEY, CDR2 SMNVEV (reference sequence). J lost 8 bases, V lost 5 bases, and 15 bases had no gene match. CDR3 size: 16 residues. The chain's CDR3 is CASSDIASGTGRGYTF. As DNA, the CDR3 is TGTGCCAGCAGTGATATAGCCTCCGGGACAGGGAGAGGCTACACCTTC.

In DNA form, the CDR3 reads TGTGCCAGCAGCTTCCTACTCCCCGGGCGAAGCTATGGCTACACCTTC. Residues: CASSFLLPGRSYGYTF. This sequence joins TRBV5-6 and TRBJ1-2; unclear D gene. This CDR3 comprises 16 residues. Trimming stripped 2 bases from V and 4 bases from J, with 18 bases between. Germline values: CDR1 SGHDT, CDR2 YYEEEE. The full variable domain, with the rest looked up from reference TRBV5-6 and TRBJ1-2, is DAGVTQSPTHLIKTRGQQVTLRCSPKSGHDTVSWYQQALGQGPQFIFQYYEEEERQRGNFPDRFSGHQFPNYSSELNVNALLLGDSALYLCASSFLLPGRSYGYTFGSGTRLTVV.

The CDR3 region is CASSGTHITAQYF. In DNA form, the CDR3 reads TGTGCCAGCAGCGGGACCCACATCACAGCGCAGTACTTC. The rearrangement links TRBV27 to TRBJ2-7; D may match TRBD1 or TRBD2 (5 bases each). The CDR3 spans 13 residues. Germline V lookup: CDR1 MNHEY, CDR2 SMNVEV (reference sequence). The ends were cut back, 6 bases at V and 9 bases at J, with 18 bases in the middle.

The gene calls are TRBV20-1 and TRBJ2-5; no clear D gene. Per the germline V gene, CDR1 is DFQATT and CDR2 is SNEGSKA (reference sequence). This CDR3 spans 13 amino acids. The V gene lost 4 bases and the J gene lost 5 bases, with 14 bases spanning the gap. The CDR3 sequence is CSATGHLYETQYF. As DNA, the CDR3 is TGCAGTGCTACGGGCCACCTATATGAGACCCAGTACTTC.

V is TRBV14 and J is TRBJ2-1; D gene uncertain. This CDR3 contains 16 residues. Germline V lookup: CDR1 SGHDN, CDR2 FVKESK. V was trimmed by 1 base and J by 0 bases, leaving 10 bases between them. In nucleotides, the CDR3 is TGTGCCAGCAGCCAAGGCCTTTCGAGCTCCTACAATGAGCAGTTCTTC. This translates into CASSQGLSSSYNEQFF.

The chain couples TRBV14 to TRBJ2-2; D remains unclear. V was shortened by 0 bases and J by 5 bases, with 4 bases between the two germline ends. Germline values: CDR1 SGHDN, CDR2 FVKESK. The CDR3 runs to 13 residues. This CDR3 reads CASSQEWTGELFF. DNA of the CDR3: TGTGCCAGCAGCCAAGAATGGACCGGGGAGCTGTTTTTT.

The genes are TRBV27 and TRBJ1-5; the match to TRBD1 covers 9 bases. The CDR3 totals 15 residues. V lost 3 bases to trimming and J lost 6 bases; unmatched junction nucleotides: 6. The germline gives CDR1 MNHEY, CDR2 SMNVEV (reference sequence). CDR3 residues: CASSFTGGVGQPQHF. The CDR3 region has the DNA TGTGCCAGCAGTTTCACAGGGGGCGTGGGTCAGCCCCAGCATTTT.

V is TRBV3-1 and J is TRBJ1-2; no clear D. The CDR3 is made up of 13 amino acids. Trimming removed 5 bases at V and 5 bases at J, with 12 bases between. Germline values: CDR1 LGHDT, CDR2 YNNKEL (reference sequence). CDR3 coding DNA: TGTGCCAGCAGCATCGGGATCCCGTATGGCTACACCTTC. Translating it yields CASSIGIPYGYTF.